The rows below give T cell receptor beta chains drawn from one sample of a study of beta chain features in type 1 diabetes. Generated by immunoSEQ multiplex PCR, the TCRdb table keeps only in-frame clones and is missing some. The repertoire has around 250,000 clones, around an eighth of them found once; the top ten carry 0.017%. Sequencing was carried out using naive CD4+ T cells from blood. The receptors were sampled from a man younger than 45 with type 1 diabetes. The CDR3 runs from the conserved cysteine through the conserved F or W. D genes are given only for firm matches. Clone size is stated in some rows and not others, as once, few, many or a class when expanded.

d_gene,j_gene,v_gene,abundance,CDR3aa,CDR3nt
-,TRBJ1-2,TRBV27,-,CASSPLSGANYGYTF,TGTGCCAGCAGTCCACTTAGTGGAGCTAACTATGGCTACACCTTC
TRBD2,TRBJ2-7,TRBV15,-,CATSRDLAGGPHEQYF,TGTGCCACCAGCAGAGATCTAGCGGGAGGGCCCCACGAGCAGTACTTC
TRBD1,TRBJ2-4,TRBV5-4,-,CASSFPGGRAKNIQYF,TGTGCCAGCAGCTTTCCAGGGGGCAGAGCCAAAAACATTCAGTACTTC
TRBD1,TRBJ2-5,TRBV5-4,-,CASSQKTGEVETQYF,TGTGCCAGCAGCCAGAAGACAGGGGAGGTGGAGACCCAGTACTTC
TRBD1,TRBJ2-2,TRBV9,-,CASSVVGQQRTGELFF,TGTGCCAGCAGCGTAGTGGGACAGCAGAGGACCGGGGAGCTGTTTTTT
TRBD1,TRBJ1-2,TRBV27,-,CASSTLTGFQGYTF,TGTGCCAGCAGTACCCTGACAGGGTTTCAAGGCTACACCTTC
TRBD2,TRBJ2-2,TRBV28,few,CASSSPGGYAGELFF,TGTGCCAGCAGTTCACCCGGGGGGTACGCCGGGGAGCTGTTTTTT
-,TRBJ1-1,TRBV29-1,few,CSVGVQMNTEAFF,TGCAGCGTTGGAGTACAGATGAACACTGAAGCTTTCTTT
TRBD1,TRBJ1-5,TRBV4-3,few,CASSQDGRGSQPQHF,TGCGCCAGCAGCCAAGATGGCAGGGGGAGTCAGCCCCAGCATTTT
-,TRBJ2-6,TRBV9,few,CASSAGRAGANVLTF,TGTGCCAGCAGCGCCGGCAGGGCTGGGGCCAACGTCCTGACTTTC
-,TRBJ2-1,TRBV5-4,-,CASSRESPGYNEQFF,TGTGCCAGCAGCAGGGAGAGTCCGGGTTACAATGAGCAGTTCTTC
-,TRBJ2-1,TRBV5-1,-,CASRSTGVSNNEQFF,TGCGCCAGCAGGTCGACCGGGGTCAGCAACAATGAGCAGTTCTTC
-,TRBJ2-3,TRBV9,-,CASSVVRATDTQYF,TGTGCCAGCAGCGTAGTTCGAGCAACAGATACGCAGTATTTT
-,TRBJ2-1,TRBV5-4,-,CASSSQYEQFF,TGTGCCAGCAGCTCGCAGTATGAGCAGTTCTTC
TRBD1,TRBJ2-6,TRBV28,-,CASRTRTGFRANVLTF,TGTGCCAGCAGGACCCGGACAGGCTTTAGGGCCAACGTCCTGACTTTC
TRBD2,TRBJ2-7,TRBV5-4,-,CASSRAGGPSYEQYF,TGTGCCAGCAGCCGAGCGGGAGGGCCCTCCTACGAGCAGTACTTC
TRBD2,TRBJ2-1,TRBV5-1,-,CASTRVAAGDGNEQFF,TGCGCCAGCACGCGGGTGGCGGCGGGAGACGGGAATGAGCAGTTCTTC
TRBD2,TRBJ2-7,TRBV18,-,CASSLGLAGSYEQYF,TGTGCCAGCTCACTAGGACTAGCGGGATCCTACGAGCAGTACTTC
-,TRBJ2-1,TRBV4-3,-,CASSQDFSSYNEQFF,TGCGCCAGCAGCCAGGACTTCAGCTCCTACAATGAGCAGTTCTTC
-,TRBJ2-1,TRBV5-1,-,CASSASLQGYEQFF,TGCGCCAGCAGCGCATCGCTCCAGGGCTATGAGCAGTTCTTC
-,TRBJ1-1,TRBV27,-,CASSSTGTSEAFF,TGTGCCAGCAGTAGCACCGGGACTTCTGAAGCTTTCTTT
-,TRBJ2-3,TRBV7-6,-,CASSLDSFGTDTQYF,TGTGCCAGCAGCTTAGATTCGTTTGGCACAGATACGCAGTATTTT
-,TRBJ2-7,TRBV7-9,-,CASSLGESYEQYF,TGTGCCAGCAGCTTAGGGGAGTCCTACGAGCAGTACTTC
-,TRBJ2-1,TRBV29-1,few,CRALLRRVSNEQFF,TGCAGAGCGCTTTTGCGGAGGGTTAGCAATGAGCAGTTCTTC
-,TRBJ2-3,TRBV7-2,-,CASSRDRDTDTQYF,TGTGCCAGCAGCCGTGACAGAGACACAGATACGCAGTATTTT
TRBD2,TRBJ2-1,TRBV19,few,CASRGTSGSYNEQFF,TGTGCCAGTAGGGGAACTAGCGGTTCCTACAATGAGCAGTTCTTC
-,TRBJ1-4,TRBV23-1,-,CASSHPFDGKKLFF,TGCGCCAGCAGTCATCCCTTCGACGGGAAAAAACTGTTTTTT